Following are 25 T cell receptor beta chains from one sample sequenced in a study of CD8+ T cells in alopecia areata. The authors extracted RNA and reverse transcribed it into cDNA as the sequencing template. Clones were sequenced by immunoSEQ multiplex PCR, and TCRdb holds only the in-frame ones, with some missing. The profile shows about 180,000 clones, around 60% of them singletons. The sequencing here drew on CD4+ T cells sorted from blood, taken at week 0. These receptors all stem from a human donor with alopecia areata.

This clone was seen once. J is TRBJ1-2 and V is TRBV11-2; D ambiguous. The CDR3 is 14 amino acids. Germline values: CDR1 SGHAT, CDR2 FQNNGV. Trimming stripped 1 base from V and 7 bases from J, with 13 bases between. The CDR3 nucleotides are TGTGCCAGCAGCTTAGGCACGATCAAGGGTGGCTACACCTTC. Translated: CASSLGTIKGGYTF.

The chain combines TRBV30 with TRBJ2-5; D possibly corresponds to TRBD2 (6 bases). The germline V gene has CDR1 GTSNPN and CDR2 SVGIG (reference sequence). This CDR3 has 14 residues. V was shortened by 2 bases and J by 4 bases, with 14 bases between the two germline ends. CDR3 region: CAWSNPGVRETQYF. DNA for the CDR3: TGTGCCTGGAGTAACCCGGGGGTAAGAGAGACCCAGTACTTC.

The chain recombines TRBV15 with TRBJ1-2; possible D gene TRBD1, 5 bases. V lost 3 bases to trimming and J lost 8 bases, with 13 bases between them. CDR1 and CDR2 (germline): LNHNV, YYDKDF (reference sequence). The CDR3 spans 13 residues. The CDR3 bases are TGTGCCACCAGCAGGGCGGAGGGGTACGGCTACACCTTC. Translated: CATSRAEGYGYTF.

This clone was seen only once. One end of the junction varies from germline; a read error may be responsible. The V call is TRBV6-5, the J call TRBJ2-7, with 7 positions matching TRBD1. The CDR3 extends over 9 amino acids. Germline V gene lookup returns CDR1 MNHEY and CDR2 SVGAGI. CDR3 sequence (DNA): TGTGCCAGCCGGCGGACAGGACGGTTC. It yields the protein CASRRTGRF.

The V gene is TRBV29-1, the J gene TRBJ1-2; 7 bases agree with TRBD1. V was pared by 6 bases and J by 8 bases, with 12 bases of the junction left unmatched. From germline, CDR1 is SQVTM and CDR2 ANQGSEA. The CDR3 runs to 13 residues. The CDR3 sequence is CSVVRGWTGGYTF. CDR3 bases: TGCAGCGTGGTGCGGGGGTGGACAGGAGGCTACACCTTC.

The V and J genes are TRBV2 and TRBJ1-6; TRBD1 aligns across 7 bases. J lost 9 bases, V lost 6 bases, and 11 bases had no gene match. The CDR3 extends over 15 amino acids. Germline CDR1 and CDR2: SNHLY and FYNNEI. CDR3 sequence (DNA): TGTGCCAGCAGAGGACAGGTTACGTTTGGTTCACCCCTCCACTTT. This gives the protein CASRGQVTFGSPLHF.

This clone was observed a handful of times. This rearrangement joins TRBV5-1 to TRBJ2-2; TRBD2 matches at 10 bases. V lost 3 bases and J lost 7; bases outside the gene matches: 6. This CDR3 spans 15 amino acids. Germline V CDR1 and CDR2: SGHRS, YFSETQ. The CDR3 here is CASSSTSGVGGELFF. CDR3 bases: TGCGCCAGCAGCTCAACTAGCGGGGTTGGCGGGGAGCTGTTTTTT. Full variable domain (missing parts from reference TRBV5-1 and TRBJ2-2): KAGVTQTPRYLIKTRGQQVTLSCSPISGHRSVSWYQQTPGQGLQFLFEYFSETQRNKGNFPGRFSGRQFSNSRSEMNVSTLELGDSALYLCASSSTSGVGGELFFGEGSRLTVL.

This clone has a single count. This chain uses TRBV5-6 with TRBJ2-2; the D gene is possibly TRBD1 (5 bases). CDR3 length: 15 amino acids. Trimming cost V 5 bases and J 1 base, with 12 bases left between them. From germline, CDR1 is SGHDT and CDR2 YYEEEE. In DNA, the CDR3 is TGTGCCAGCAGAAGTAGCAGGGAGAACACCGGGGAGCTGTTTTTT. Amino acids: CASRSSRENTGELFF.

This clone was detected a few times. The V call is TRBV25-1, the J call TRBJ1-1; tentative D call: TRBD1 (5 bases). Trimming removed 4 bases at V and 5 bases at J, with 14 bases between. CDR1 is MGHDK, CDR2 SYGVNS, per germline. The CDR3 contains 14 residues. The CDR3 coding sequence is TGTGCCAGCAGTGGGATGGGACGGCCGACTGAAGCTTTCTTT. Protein sequence: CASSGMGRPTEAFF.

Only one count was recorded for this clone. The chain uses TRBV2 and TRBJ2-5; no firm D call. V lost 2 bases and J 2 bases, leaving 6 bases between the germline ends. The CDR3 totals 13 residues. The germline V gene has CDR1 SNHLY and CDR2 FYNNEI. In DNA form, the CDR3 reads TGTGCCAGCAGTGAAAGACTGCAAGAGACCCAGTACTTC. Its protein is CASSERLQETQYF.

The chain carries TRBV19 and TRBJ1-5; D possibly corresponds to TRBD1 (5 bases). Per germline, CDR1 LNHDA and CDR2 SQIVND (reference sequence). The CDR3 sequence is 15 residues long. V lost 6 bases to trimming and J lost 1 base, with 13 bases between them. CDR3: CASRGDLPSNQPQHF. The CDR3 nucleotides read TGTGCCAGTAGAGGGGATCTTCCCAGCAATCAGCCCCAGCATTTT.

V gene TRBV2 combines with J gene TRBJ2-5, with 9 bases lining up with TRBD2. Germline CDR1 reads SNHLY; CDR2 reads FYNNEI. Germline trimming cut 8 bases from V and 0 bases from J; bases unmatched to any gene: 4. This CDR3 is 14 amino acids long. The CDR3 coding sequence is TGTGCCAGCCGGCGGGGGGGCGACCAAGAGACCCAGTACTTC. As protein: CASRRGGDQETQYF. The full variable domain, in which reference TRBV2 and TRBJ2-5 provide the parts outside the CDR3, is EPEVTQTPSHQVTQMGQEVILRCVPISNHLYFYWYRQILGQKVEFLVSFYNNEISEKSEIFDDQFSVERPDGSNFTLKIRSTKLEDSAMYFCASRRGGDQETQYFGPGTRLLVL.

The rearrangement joins TRBV27 to TRBJ2-7, with a tentative D call TRBD2 (5 bases). CDR1 is MNHEY, CDR2 SMNVEV, per germline (reference sequence). The CDR3 contains 13 residues. Trimming removed 5 bases from V and 2 bases from J, with 10 bases in between. The CDR3 spells CASSRLRAYEQYF. The DNA of the CDR3 is TGTGCCAGCAGTCGGCTGAGGGCCTACGAGCAGTACTTC.

J is TRBJ2-7 and V is TRBV1; the D call TRBD2 from the table was never checked on the DNA. TRBV1 is designated a pseudogene. CDR3 size: 17 residues. CDR3: CTSSSPFDPDGAYEQYF. The CDR3 nucleotides read TGCACCAGCAGCTCCCCTTTCGATCCGGACGGGGCCTACGAGCAGTACTTC.

This chain links TRBV30 with TRBJ1-5; D possibly corresponds to TRBD1 (6 bases). Between the trimmed V and J ends, which lost 2 bases and 0 bases, there was a span of 14 bases. The CDR3 covers 16 residues. Per the germline V gene, CDR1 is GTSNPN and CDR2 is SVGIG (reference sequence). The CDR3 nucleotides are TGTGCCTGGAGTCCGGACAGCCTAATTAGCAATCAGCCCCAGCATTTT. The encoded protein is CAWSPDSLISNQPQHF.

The V gene is TRBV29-1, the J gene TRBJ2-3; possibly TRBD2 for D (7 bases). Germline V CDR1 and CDR2: SQVTM, ANQGSEA. V was cut by 3 bases and J by 2 bases, with 21 bases left in between. CDR3 length: 17 residues. The CDR3 reads CSVDGIRGGTLTDTQYF. For the CDR3, the DNA is TGCAGCGTTGACGGAATCAGGGGAGGGACCCTCACAGATACGCAGTATTTT.

J is TRBJ2-7 and V is TRBV27; D is unclear. CDR1 and CDR2 (germline): MNHEY, SMNVEV (reference sequence). V was cut by 4 bases and J by 0 bases, with 16 bases left in between. This CDR3 region has 16 residues. CDR3 DNA: TGTGCCAGCAGTTCGTATCACCAGCCCCACTCCTACGAGCAGTACTTC. This encodes CASSSYHQPHSYEQYF.

CDR3 sequence reads: CASSMGLGLHEQFF. CDR3 sequence (DNA): TGTGCCAGCAGCATGGGACTAGGTCTACATGAGCAGTTCTTC. The rearrangement uses TRBV6-5 and TRBJ2-1, with TRBD2 matching 8 bases. CDR1 is MNHEY, CDR2 SVGAGI, per germline. The CDR3 is 14 residues long. Trimming at V came to 6 bases and at J to 8 bases, leaving 9 bases not matched to a gene.

V usage is TRBV27 and J usage is TRBJ2-5, with TRBD1 matching over 7 bases. Germline V gene lookup returns CDR1 MNHEY and CDR2 SMNVEV (reference sequence). The CDR3 covers 15 residues. J gave up 2 bases and V 8 bases, and 11 bases lay outside the gene matches. CDR3: CASSPGQQFQETQYF. CDR3 sequence (DNA): TGTGCCAGCTCTCCGGGACAGCAGTTTCAAGAGACCCAGTACTTC.

The gene calls are TRBV7-2 and TRBJ2-3, with 8 nucleotides matching TRBD2. This CDR3 has 16 residues. V trimming: 1 base; J trimming: 1 base; junction bases outside the gene matches: 4. The germline V gene has CDR1 SGHTA and CDR2 FQGNSA. In nucleotides, the CDR3 is TGTGCCAGCAGCTTAGGGCGGGGGGCTGGCACAGATACGCAGTATTTT. It translates to CASSLGRGAGTDTQYF. Full variable domain (rest looked up from reference TRBV7-2 and TRBJ2-3): GAGVSQSPSNKVTEKGKDVELRCDPISGHTALYWYRQSLGQGLEFLIYFQGNSAPDKSGLPSDRFSAERTGGSVSTLTIQRTQQEDSAVYLCASSLGRGAGTDTQYFGPGTRLTVL.

This clone has a single count. The chain combines TRBV27 with TRBJ2-7; 12 positions agree with TRBD2. CDR3 length equals 17 residues. Per the germline V gene, CDR1 is MNHEY and CDR2 is SMNVEV (reference sequence). V lost 4 bases to trimming and J lost 5 bases; unmatched junction nucleotides: 12. For the CDR3, the DNA is TGTGCCAGCAGTTCGATAATTGGACTAGCGGGGCGGAACGAGCAGTACTTC. It encodes CASSSIIGLAGRNEQYF.

This clone was observed a single time. V and J are TRBV30 and TRBJ1-6, with D perhaps matching TRBD1 (5 bases). Germline CDR1 is GTSNPN and CDR2 is SVGIG (reference sequence). The CDR3 has 14 amino acids. The V gene lost 0 bases and the J gene lost 9 bases, with 12 bases spanning the gap. The CDR3 is CAWSVRRESSPLHF. The CDR3 bases are TGTGCCTGGAGTGTACGCAGGGAGTCTTCACCCCTCCACTTT.

The chain is built from TRBV7-2 and TRBJ2-1; 12 nucleotides agree with TRBD2. The CDR3 contains 16 residues. Germline V lookup: CDR1 SGHTA, CDR2 FQGNSA. The J segment lost 2 bases and the V segment lost 3 bases, leaving 2 bases of the junction unmatched. CDR3 sequence reads: CASSFPSGGAYNEQFF. The CDR3 bases are TGTGCCAGCAGCTTTCCTAGCGGGGGGGCCTACAATGAGCAGTTCTTC. The whole variable domain, remainder taken from reference TRBV7-2 and TRBJ2-1, is GAGVSQSPSNKVTEKGKDVELRCDPISGHTALYWYRQSLGQGLEFLIYFQGNSAPDKSGLPSDRFSAERTGGSVSTLTIQRTQQEDSAVYLCASSFPSGGAYNEQFFGPGTRLTVL.

The V call is TRBV12-5, the J call TRBJ2-7, with D tentatively TRBD1 or TRBD2 (5 bases each). The V gene lost 5 bases and the J gene lost 4 bases, with 9 bases spanning the gap. The CDR3 has 12 residues. CDR1 and CDR2 (germline): LGHNT, FRNRAP. CDR3 nucleotides: TGTGCTAGTGGTAACGAGGGGTACGAGCAGTACTTC. This sequence encodes CASGNEGYEQYF.

This clone was observed a few times. This chain links TRBV9 with TRBJ2-7; D ambiguous. This CDR3 is built from 13 residues. CDR1 and CDR2 (germline): SGDLS, YYNGEE. Trimming removed 0 bases from V and 5 bases from J, with 9 bases in between. CDR3 DNA sequence: TGTGCCAGCAGCGTAGATTTGTTTCACGAGCAGTACTTC. Encoded protein: CASSVDLFHEQYF.